Below, 14 T cell receptor beta chains from the same sample are listed, as sequenced in a study of CD8 T cells in ankylosing spondylitis. From the 5' RACE reads, TCRdb called clonotypes with MiXCR, one entry per CDR3 protein. The sample carries 250,000 or so distinct CDR3 sequences, under 30% recorded once. The sequencing input was blood, either unsorted or a sorted T cell fraction (not recorded which). The source is a male donor with ankylosing spondylitis or in good health (not recorded which).

This clonotype was seen many times. The CDR3 region is CASSDYLHNEQFF. CDR3 DNA: TGTGCCAGCAGCGACTATCTACACAATGAGCAGTTCTTC. The chain combines TRBV7-2 with TRBJ2-1; D perhaps matches TRBD2 (5 bases). This CDR3 has 13 amino acids. Germline V gene data show CDR1 as SGHTA and CDR2 as FQGNSA. V shed 5 bases and J shed 5 bases, with 10 bases lying between them.

This clonotype was observed at least ten times. The V call is TRBV20-1, the J call TRBJ1-2; D perhaps matches TRBD1 (5 bases). This CDR3 spans 13 amino acids. V was cut by 4 bases and J by 6 bases, with 15 bases left in between. CDR1 and CDR2 from the germline V gene are DFQATT and SNEGSKA (reference sequence). CDR3 protein: CSAIPTGLDGYTF. The CDR3 nucleotides are TGCAGTGCTATACCTACAGGACTGGATGGCTACACCTTC.

This clonotype was detected ten times or more. V is TRBV5-5 and J is TRBJ2-3; unclear D gene. The CDR3 is 15 residues long. Germline CDR1 and CDR2: SGHKS and YYEKEE (reference sequence). The ends were cut back, 3 bases at V and 4 bases at J, with 15 bases in the middle. DNA of the CDR3: TGTGCCAGCAGCTCGGACCCCTTGGTCCCAGATACGCAGTATTTT. The encoded protein is CASSSDPLVPDTQYF.

V gene TRBV12-3 or TRBV12-4 combines with J gene TRBJ2-7, with D possibly being TRBD1 or TRBD2 (5 bases each). CDR3 length: 14 residues. Trimming pared 8 bases from V and 4 bases from J, leaving 18 bases between. CDR3 in amino acids: CASSPGTADYEQYF. CDR3 nucleotide sequence: TGTGCCAGCTCCCCCGGGACGGCCGATTACGAGCAGTACTTC.

DNA of the CDR3: TGCAGTGCTAGAGATCAGGACAGGCTTACCTACGAGCAGTACTTC. Translation: CSARDQDRLTYEQYF. The chain joins TRBV20-1 to TRBJ2-7; 7 positions agree with TRBD1. Per germline, CDR1 DFQATT and CDR2 SNEGSKA (reference sequence). The CDR3 is made up of 15 amino acids. The J segment lost 2 bases and the V segment lost 0 bases, leaving 7 bases of the junction unmatched.

This rearrangement joins TRBV3-1 to TRBJ2-5, with 9 bases matching TRBD2. CDR1 and CDR2 (germline): LGHDT, YNNKEL (reference sequence). J was trimmed by 4 bases and V by 6 bases; bases with no gene match: 9. The CDR3 contains 15 residues. CDR3 sequence: CASRKEAGGPETQYF. DNA of the CDR3: TGTGCCAGCAGAAAAGAGGCGGGGGGGCCAGAGACCCAGTACTTC.

This clonotype appeared a few times. The chain is built from TRBV7-7 and TRBJ2-5, with D perhaps matching TRBD1 (5 bases). V lost 4 bases and J 4 bases, leaving 13 bases between the germline ends. This CDR3 has 14 residues. The V gene's germline CDR1 is SSHAT and CDR2 FNYEAQ (reference sequence). The CDR3, as DNA: TGTGCCAGCAGCTCATCCCAGGGCGCAGAGACCCAGTACTTC. Its translation: CASSSSQGAETQYF. Using reference TRBV7-7 and TRBJ2-5 for the parts outside the CDR3, the full variable domain is GAGVSQSPRYKVTKRGQDVTLRCDPISSHATLYWYQQALGQGPEFLTYFNYEAQPDKSGLPSDRFSAERPEGSISTLTIQRTEQRDSAMYRCASSSSQGAETQYFGPGTRLLVL.

This clonotype was recorded once. This could be a read error, since a much larger clone is one nucleotide away. The chain combines TRBV29-1 with TRBJ2-1; no reliable D call. Germline assignment: CDR1 SQVTM and CDR2 ANQGSEA. V was clipped by 3 bases and J by 5 bases, with 8 bases between them. This CDR3 has 12 amino acids. CDR3 DNA: TGCAGCGTTGATTGTGGTAACAATGAGCAGTTCTTC. Its protein product is CSVDCGNNEQFF.

This clonotype was observed at least ten times. J is TRBJ2-1 and V is TRBV18, with D perhaps TRBD1 (5 bases). CDR1 is KGHSH and CDR2 is LQKENI in the germline V gene. Trimming took 2 bases from V and 2 from J, leaving 10 bases between them. CDR3 size: 15 residues. The DNA for the CDR3 is TGTGCCAGCTCACCATCAGGGTTTGCCTACAATGAGCAGTTCTTC. Protein sequence: CASSPSGFAYNEQFF. Variable domain in full (rest from reference TRBV18 and TRBJ2-1): NAGVMQNPRHLVRRRGQEARLRCSPMKGHSHVYWYRQLPEEGLKFMVYLQKENIIDESGMPKERFSAEFPKEGPSILRIQQVVRGDSAAYFCASSPSGFAYNEQFFGPGTRLTVL.

The V gene is TRBV5-1, the J gene TRBJ2-1; 14 nucleotides line up with TRBD2. V trimming: 4 bases; J trimming: 0 bases; junction bases outside the gene matches: 6. Germline V gives CDR1 SGHRS, CDR2 YFSETQ. The CDR3 has 18 amino acids. CDR3 residues: CASSLTSGGVSSYNEQFF. Written as DNA, the CDR3 is TGCGCCAGCAGCCTGACTAGCGGGGGGGTGAGCTCCTACAATGAGCAGTTCTTC.

The genes are TRBV20-1 and TRBJ2-7, with 10 bases matching TRBD1. CDR1 and CDR2 (germline): DFQATT, SNEGSKA (reference sequence). CDR3 length: 14 amino acids. J was trimmed by 4 bases and V by 4 bases; bases with no gene match: 7. The CDR3: CSAIGTGDLYEQYF. CDR3 coding DNA: TGCAGTGCTATTGGGACAGGGGATCTTTACGAGCAGTACTTC.

This clonotype was detected ten times or more. The genes are TRBV20-1 and TRBJ2-5, with 7 bases lining up with TRBD1. CDR3 length: 13 residues. J lost 5 bases, V lost 4 bases, and 7 bases had no gene match. Germline loops: CDR1 DFQATT, CDR2 SNEGSKA (reference sequence). CDR3 region: CSAKRTGRETQYF. CDR3 DNA: TGCAGTGCTAAAAGGACAGGCCGGGAGACCCAGTACTTC.

This clonotype was counted between two and nine times. V and J are TRBV20-1 and TRBJ2-7, with 9 bases matching TRBD1. CDR1 and CDR2 from the germline V gene are DFQATT and SNEGSKA (reference sequence). The CDR3 has 15 amino acids. With V trimmed by 6 bases and J by 0 bases, 9 bases remained unmatched. DNA for the CDR3: TGCAGTGCGTATCCGGTGGACAGGGGCTCCTACGAGCAGTACTTC. This codes for CSAYPVDRGSYEQYF.

This clonotype has at least ten counts. This rearrangement joins TRBV11-1 to TRBJ2-3; D is unresolved. Germline V gene sequence: CDR1 SGHAT, CDR2 FQDESV (reference sequence). This CDR3 is 14 amino acids long. The V and J ends lost 5 bases and 2 bases respectively, with 11 bases between them. CDR3 nucleotide sequence: TGTGCCAGCAGCCCCGGGCTGTTCACAGATACGCAGTATTTT. It translates to CASSPGLFTDTQYF.